The present entry profiles one TCR beta chain with its context. There is no known antigen for this receptor. Base qualities are not provided; no much larger clone lies one nucleotide away. Sequencing relied on an Illumina HiSeq 1500. TCRdb reanalyzed the raw reads on its own, using fastp at Q25 for trimming and MiXCR for clone calling, and kept in-frame beta chains. Duplicate CDR3 protein sequences are folded into a single record with the most common DNA and genes. The sample has some 700,000 distinct CDR3 sequences on record, 33% of them singletons. The leading ten clones occupy 18% of the sample. This sample is drawn from a study of T cell repertoires in cytomegalovirus infection (dated by TCRdb to between 2018 and 2020). With regard to the full study: Alongside well-studied HLA-B-restricted epitopes, the peptide stimulations were aimed at recently identified HLA-C-restricted CMV epitopes, whose presentation resists viral immunomodulation. The HLA type of each donor mattered for the analysis, because public TCR beta signatures pointed to carriage of CMV infection along with the matching HLA type.

General study outcomes and caveats: The ex vivo response was dominated by HLA-C-restricted CMV-specific TCR beta clonotypes, which also provided the single most frequent clonotype in two of eight donors. In both this cohort and an independent cohort of some 370 donors, the cumulative frequency of public TCR beta family members distinguished carriers of CMV infection plus the relevant HLA type.

Explained via the paper, the treatment or condition label denotes: in vitro stimulation with specific CMV peptide epitopes to enrich CMV-specific T cells. This sequence originates from a human donor in good health (CMV status not recorded). Some clones in this sample may be carry-over from other donors' samples. Sequenced here: cultured PBMCs, sampled from culture after CMV antigen stimulation.

CDR3 loop: CASSQSANEQFF. The DNA is TGCGCCAGCAGCCAGTCCGCTAATGAGCAGTTCTTC. Here the chain combines TRBV4-1 and TRBJ2-1; confidence is insufficient to name the D gene. The germline ends are 7 bases apart after V is trimmed by 3 bases and J by 7 bases. The germline V gene provides CDR1 MGHRA and CDR2 YSYEKL. The cysteine opens and the phenylalanine closes a CDR3 of 12 amino acids. Just CDR3 DNA is preserved here, 36 bases in frame from base 1.